This TCR beta chain was documented in a study of beta chain features in type 1 diabetes. Study results and caveats: At VDJ recombination sites, type 1 diabetes patients had fewer insertions and more deleted nucleotides.

Sequencing targeted expressed TCRB transcripts, as all isolated RNA had been reverse transcribed. Sequencing used immunoSEQ multiplex PCR; TCRdb keeps in-frame clones, though not all of them. The sample lists 450,000 or so clones, 10% to 12% occurring once. A note on this clone: What it binds is not known. The same CDR3 arises from other DNA sequences in this sample as well.

The germline CDR1 and CDR2 sequences are SEHNR and FQNEAQ (reference sequence). The CDR3 consists of 11 residues. The V end lost 5 bases, the J end lost 7 bases, and 6 bases lay between the germline ends. The V call is TRBV7-9, the J call TRBJ2-1; TRBD2 might be the D (5 bases). This TCR was recovered from a young woman in good health. The sample taken for sequencing was naive CD4+ T cells from blood. CDR3 DNA: TGTGCCAGCAGCCGGGGAAATGAGCAGTTCTTC. It translates to CASSRGNEQFF.